A selection of T cell receptor beta chains follows, all from one sample in a study of OX40 agonist ivuxolimab in advanced cancers. The repertoire was sequenced with immunoSEQ multiplex PCR; TCRdb's copy has only in-frame clones and lacks some. The data show more than 55,000 clones, roughly 87% seen once. Material: CD4+ or CD8+ T cells sorted from blood, obtained in a trial of the OX40 agonist ivuxolimab. These receptors came from an adult with an advanced solid tumor such as melanoma, head and neck, liver or kidney cancer. Each CDR3 is given with its conserved first and last residue. A D gene is named only where the DNA matches it firmly. The listing skips clone size in some rows; elsewhere it reads once, few, many or a size class.

j_call	clone_size	v_call	d_call	cdr3_length	cdr3_nt	cdr3_aa
TRBJ1-2	few	TRBV19	TRBD1	15	TGTGCCAGTAGTATCGGGCCAGGGGGATCCTATGGCTACACCTTC	CASSIGPGGSYGYTF
TRBJ1-1	once	TRBV5-5	TRBD1	13	TGTGCCAGCAGCAAGACAGGGGCCCCCGAAGCTTTCTTT	CASSKTGAPEAFF
TRBJ2-7	-	TRBV6-5	-	15	TGTGCCAGCAGGGGCCCCTCTCTTGGGCGATACGAGCAGTACTTC	CASRGPSLGRYEQYF
TRBJ2-6	-	TRBV18	TRBD1	20	TGTGCCAGCTCACCCCGCATCATAGAAAACAGGGGCTCTGGGGCCAACGTCCTGACTTTC	CASSPRIIENRGSGANVLTF
TRBJ1-1	-	TRBV28	-	13	TGTGCCAGCAGTACGAACATGAACACTGAAGCTTTCTTT	CASSTNMNTEAFF
TRBJ2-5	-	TRBV18	-	11	TGTGCCAGCTCAACGCAAGAGACCCAGTACTTC	CASSTQETQYF
TRBJ1-5	-	TRBV1	-	21	TGCACCAGCAGCCAAGAAATACTCATTACAAGTTGGATCGGGGGCAATCAGCCCCAGCATTTT	CTSSQEILITSWIGGNQPQHF
TRBJ2-7	few	TRBV21-1	-	15	TGTGCCAGCAGCGGCCGACTAGCGGGAGGATACGAGCAGTACTTC	CASSGRLAGGYEQYF
TRBJ2-7	-	TRBV14	TRBD1	19	TGTGCCAGCAGCCAACAACGATGGACAGGGGGCGGTTTGGGTTACGAGCAGTACTTC	CASSQQRWTGGGLGYEQYF
TRBJ2-7	-	TRBV20-1	-	11	TGCAGTGCTACCCCGCAATACGAGCAGTACTTC	CSATPQYEQYF
TRBJ1-1	-	TRBV18	-	14	TGTGCCAGCTCACCCCCAGACCGGGACACTGAAGCTTTCTTT	CASSPPDRDTEAFF
TRBJ2-7	-	TRBV7-9	-	12	TGTGCCAGCAGCTTAGCGCGGGACGAGCAGTACTTC	CASSLARDEQYF
TRBJ2-3	-	TRBV11-3	-	12	TGTGCCAGCAGCCTAGGGGAAGATACGCAGTATTTT	CASSLGEDTQYF
TRBJ2-3	-	TRBV18	-	15	TGTGCCAGCACCGCACGTTCTACTAGCACAGATACGCAGTATTTT	CASTARSTSTDTQYF
TRBJ2-7	once	TRBV10-3	TRBD2	15	TGTGCCATCAGTGAGCCGGGACTAGTGGCCTACGAGCAGTACTTC	CAISEPGLVAYEQYF
TRBJ2-1	-	TRBV9	TRBD1	14	TGTGCCAGCAGCCCGCAGACAGGGGGGTATGAGCAGTTCTTC	CASSPQTGGYEQFF
TRBJ2-1	-	TRBV4-2	-	14	TGTGCCAGCAGCCAAGGTGGGAGGAACGGTGAGCAGTTCTTC	CASSQGGRNGEQFF
TRBJ2-3	-	TRBV28	TRBD1	14	TGTGCCATCATGGTTCAGGGGGCAGCAGATACGCAGTATTTT	CAIMVQGAADTQYF
TRBJ2-2	-	TRBV6-6	-	11	TGTGCCAGCAGTCAGACCGGGGAGCTGTTTTTT	CASSQTGELFF
TRBJ2-7	-	TRBV4-1	-	15	TGCGCCAGCAGCCTGGGTGGGACAAACTCCTACGAGCAGTACTTC	CASSLGGTNSYEQYF
TRBJ2-1	-	TRBV7-9	-	14	TGTGCCAGCAGCTCGGAACGGTCTTACAATGAGCAGTTCTTC	CASSSERSYNEQFF
TRBJ1-6	-	TRBV9	-	14	TGTGCCAGCAGCCCGTGGACGGGTAATTCACCCCTCCACTTT	CASSPWTGNSPLHF
TRBJ2-1	-	TRBV6-5	-	11	TGTGCCACAAGGGGCGCCAACAAGGAGTTCTTC	CATRGANKEFF
TRBJ2-3	once	TRBV7-3	TRBD1	15	TGTGCCAGCAGCACCCGGACAGGGGGCCGAGATACGCAGTATTTT	CASSTRTGGRDTQYF
TRBJ2-1	-	TRBV6-1	-	18	TGTGCCAGCAGAGAAACCCCGGTAACCTGGAGGGGGGGCAATGAGCAGTTCTTC	CASRETPVTWRGGNEQFF
TRBJ1-2	few	TRBV18	-	15	TGTGCCAGCTCACCTAAACAGGGTGGAATATCCGGCTACACCTTC	CASSPKQGGISGYTF
TRBJ2-1	-	TRBV6-1	TRBD2	15	TGTGCCAGCAGTGAACTAGCGGGAGGGACAGGTTCACAGTTCTTC	CASSELAGGTGSQFF
TRBJ2-7	-	TRBV7-9	-	15	TGTGCCAGCAGCTCGGGAACAGGGTATCACTCCGAGCAGTACTTC	CASSSGTGYHSEQYF
TRBJ2-2	-	TRBV29-1	TRBD1	16	TGCAGCGTTAGTACGGGGAACAGGGGGTACACCGGGGAGCTGTTTTTT	CSVSTGNRGYTGELFF
TRBJ2-5	-	TRBV11-2	TRBD2	16	TGTGCCAGCAGCCCCGGACTAGCGGGGGGGCAGGAGACCCAGTACTTC	CASSPGLAGGQETQYF
TRBJ1-5	-	TRBV5-1	-	14	TGCGCCAGCAGCTTGGAAGGAGCCGATCAGCCCCAGCATTTT	CASSLEGADQPQHF
TRBJ2-3	-	TRBV7-3	-	15	TGTGCCAGCAGCTTGCAACCAGGTAGCACAGATACGCAGTATTTT	CASSLQPGSTDTQYF
TRBJ1-1	once	TRBV6-1	-	16	TGTGCCAGCAGTGGGGTGGGTGTCCTGAGTGGGACTGAAGCTTTCTTT	CASSGVGVLSGTEAFF
TRBJ1-6	-	TRBV6-5	-	15	TGTGCCAGCAGTTGGGACACTCCCTATAATTCACCCCTCCACTTT	CASSWDTPYNSPLHF
TRBJ2-7	-	TRBV5-1	-	13	TGCGCCAGCAGCTTGGTTCTAGGTCCCGAGCAGTACTTC	CASSLVLGPEQYF
TRBJ2-7	-	TRBV7-3	-	15	TGTGCCAGCAGCTTAACGAGGGGCAGTATCTACGAGCAGTACTTC	CASSLTRGSIYEQYF
TRBJ1-5	few	TRBV30	-	13	TGTGCCTGGAGTGTATATAGCAATCAGCCCCAGCATTTT	CAWSVYSNQPQHF
TRBJ1-1	-	TRBV27	-	14	TGTGCCAGCACTTCCCGGCCGGGGAGGACTGAAGCTTTCTTT	CASTSRPGRTEAFF
TRBJ2-7	-	TRBV28	-	13	TGTGCCAGCAATCCCGTGAAGGTCTACGAGCAGTACTTC	CASNPVKVYEQYF
TRBJ1-2	-	TRBV6-7	-	15	TGTGCCAGCAGTTATCTGGGCAGGGTAGTTGGTGGCTACACCTTC	CASSYLGRVVGGYTF
TRBJ2-3	-	TRBV5-4	TRBD1	16	TGTGCCAGCCGTGATATCCGGGACAGGGGCACAGATACGCAGTATTTT	CASRDIRDRGTDTQYF
TRBJ2-1	-	TRBV28	-	17	TGTGCCAGCAGTTCCTCGAGGGGGGCGGGAACCTACAATGAGCAGTTCTTC	CASSSSRGAGTYNEQFF
TRBJ1-1	-	TRBV6-5	TRBD1	14	TGTGCCATCGGCCGGACAGGCGGAGGCACTGAAGCTTTCTTT	CAIGRTGGGTEAFF
TRBJ2-2	-	TRBV6-5	-	12	TGTGCCAGCAGGAAACAGGCCGGGGAGCTGTTTTTT	CASRKQAGELFF
TRBJ2-1	-	TRBV4-1	-	16	TGCGCCAGCAGCCAAGAACGGGGATCGACCTTCAATGAGCAGTTCTTC	CASSQERGSTFNEQFF
TRBJ2-7	-	TRBV2	TRBD2	12	TGTGCCAGCAGTGGGACTAGTACCGAGCAGTACTTC	CASSGTSTEQYF
TRBJ2-2	-	TRBV6-1	-	14	TGTGCCAGCAGTGGAGAGGGAGCCTCTAGTAAGCTGTTTTTT	CASSGEGASSKLFF
TRBJ2-7	-	TRBV4-3	-	17	TGCGCCAGCAGCCAGGTGGCGTGGAAGGGGTCGGGCTACGAGCAGTACTTC	CASSQVAWKGSGYEQYF